The subject of this entry is one TCR beta chain. Its antigen is as yet unknown. This entry belongs to a study of monozygotic twins with inflammatory bowel disease. TCRdb derives one entry per CDR3 protein from the 5' RACE reads, leaving out DNA. This sample's clone table lists over 350,000 distinct CDR3 sequences. The CDR3 extends over 12 amino acids. CDR1 is KGHSH and CDR2 is LQKENI in the germline V gene. Points from the study as a whole: Varied immunosuppressive treatments among patients may have increased repertoire variability.

J is TRBJ1-1 and V is TRBV18; TCRdb designates TRBD1, a call that cannot be tested without DNA. Sequencing input: blood. The sequence came from a human donor with ulcerative colitis or Crohn's disease, or a healthy co-twin of an affected twin (not recorded which). The CDR3 sequence is CASSVRDGAAFF. Full variable domain (remainder filled in from reference TRBV18 and TRBJ1-1): NAGVMQNPRHLVRRRGQEARLRCSPMKGHSHVYWYRQLPEEGLKFMVYLQKENIIDESGMPKERFSAEFPKEGPSILRIQQVVRGDSAAYFCASSVRDGAAFFGQGTRLTVV.